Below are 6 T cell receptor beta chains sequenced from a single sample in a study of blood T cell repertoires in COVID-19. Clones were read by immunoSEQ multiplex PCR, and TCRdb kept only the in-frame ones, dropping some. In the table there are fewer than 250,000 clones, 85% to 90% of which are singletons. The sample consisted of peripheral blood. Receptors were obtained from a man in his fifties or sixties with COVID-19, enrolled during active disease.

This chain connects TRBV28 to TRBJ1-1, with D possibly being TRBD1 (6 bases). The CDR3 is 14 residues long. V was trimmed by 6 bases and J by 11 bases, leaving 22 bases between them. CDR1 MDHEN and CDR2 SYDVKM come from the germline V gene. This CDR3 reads CASRPGTSLVAAFF. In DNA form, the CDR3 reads TGTGCCAGCAGACCCGGGACATCCTTGGTGGCCGCTTTCTTT.

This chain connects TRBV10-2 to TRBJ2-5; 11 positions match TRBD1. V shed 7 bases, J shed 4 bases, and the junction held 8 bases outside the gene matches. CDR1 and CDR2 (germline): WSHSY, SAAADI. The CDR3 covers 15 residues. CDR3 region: CASNQHGTGGETQYF. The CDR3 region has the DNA TGCGCCAGCAACCAGCACGGGACAGGGGGAGAGACCCAGTACTTC.

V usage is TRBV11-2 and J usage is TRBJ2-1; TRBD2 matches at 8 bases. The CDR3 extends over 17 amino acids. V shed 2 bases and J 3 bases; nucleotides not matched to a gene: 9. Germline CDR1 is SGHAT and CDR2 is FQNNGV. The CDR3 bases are TGTGCCAGCAGCTTATTCGGTCGGGGGGGCTTCTACAATGAGCAGTTCTTC. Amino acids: CASSLFGRGGFYNEQFF.

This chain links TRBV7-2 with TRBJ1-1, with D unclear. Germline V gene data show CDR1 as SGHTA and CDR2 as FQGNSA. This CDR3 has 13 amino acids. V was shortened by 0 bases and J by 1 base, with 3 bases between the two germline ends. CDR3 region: CASSLARNTEAFF. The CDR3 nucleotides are TGTGCCAGCAGCTTAGCCCGGAACACTGAAGCTTTCTTT.

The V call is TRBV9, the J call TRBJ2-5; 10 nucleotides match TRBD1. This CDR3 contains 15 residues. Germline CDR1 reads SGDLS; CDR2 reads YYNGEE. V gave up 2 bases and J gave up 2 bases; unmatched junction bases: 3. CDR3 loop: CASSVGQGRQETQYF. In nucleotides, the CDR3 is TGTGCCAGCAGCGTGGGACAGGGGCGGCAAGAGACCCAGTACTTC.

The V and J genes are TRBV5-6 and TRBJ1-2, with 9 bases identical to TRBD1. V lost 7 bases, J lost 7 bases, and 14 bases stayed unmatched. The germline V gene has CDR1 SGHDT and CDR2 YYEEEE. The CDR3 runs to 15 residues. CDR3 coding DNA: TGTGCCAGCCGTCAGGGACAGGGAGGTTTCGGTGGCTACACCTTC. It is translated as CASRQGQGGFGGYTF.